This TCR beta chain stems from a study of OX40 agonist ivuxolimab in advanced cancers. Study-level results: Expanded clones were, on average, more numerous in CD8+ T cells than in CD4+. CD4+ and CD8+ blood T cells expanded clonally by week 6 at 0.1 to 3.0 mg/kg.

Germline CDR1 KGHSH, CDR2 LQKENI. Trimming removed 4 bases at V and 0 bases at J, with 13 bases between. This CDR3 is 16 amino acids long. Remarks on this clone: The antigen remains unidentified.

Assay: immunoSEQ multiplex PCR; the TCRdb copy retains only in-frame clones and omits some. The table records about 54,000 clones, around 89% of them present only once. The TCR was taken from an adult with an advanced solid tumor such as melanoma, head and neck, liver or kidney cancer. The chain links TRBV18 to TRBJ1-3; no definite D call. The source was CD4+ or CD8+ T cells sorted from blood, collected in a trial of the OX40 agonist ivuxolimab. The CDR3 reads CASSLTQEFSGNTIYF. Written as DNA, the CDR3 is TGTGCCAGCTCACTAACTCAGGAGTTCTCTGGAAACACCATATATTTT.